The rows below give T cell receptor beta chains drawn from one sample of a study of T cells after yellow fever vaccination. TCRdb re-derived calls from the 5' RACE reads in MiXCR, one entry per CDR3 protein. The sample contains 550,000 to 750,000 distinct CDR3 sequences, around an eighth of which appear only once. Sequencing used PBMCs, obtained on the day of the yellow fever booster vaccination. The receptors stem from a man aged 25 to 40 who received the YFV17D yellow fever vaccine. Each CDR3 is given with its conserved first and last residue. Part of the rows lack a size; the others show once, few, many or a class for expanded clones.

v_gene: TRBV10-2
abundance: .
CDR3aa: CASSEASGRSYYEQYF

v_gene: TRBV27
abundance: few
CDR3aa: CASSLSGVTSGPLDTQYF

v_gene: TRBV7-2
abundance: .
CDR3aa: CASRLAGGPQTQYF

v_gene: TRBV15
abundance: .
CDR3aa: CATSAELSSYNSPLHF

v_gene: TRBV5-1
abundance: few
CDR3aa: CASSLTGVTGELFF

v_gene: TRBV11-2
abundance: .
CDR3aa: CASSSGIGNSGSSYEQYF

v_gene: TRBV6-2/TRBV6-3
abundance: few
CDR3aa: CASSYREGGKLQETQYF

v_gene: TRBV10-3
abundance: .
CDR3aa: CATNPGLADEQYF

v_gene: TRBV28
abundance: many
CDR3aa: CASSVRAGADTQYF

v_gene: TRBV28
abundance: many
CDR3aa: CAIRGGSYNEQFF

v_gene: TRBV4-1
abundance: many
CDR3aa: CASSQTSGTYNEQFF

v_gene: TRBV7-2
abundance: .
CDR3aa: CASSYSKGAREQYF

v_gene: TRBV6-2/TRBV6-3
abundance: .
CDR3aa: CASSYSRIEAFF

v_gene: TRBV12-3/TRBV12-4
abundance: many
CDR3aa: CASSFSVGGLNEQFF

v_gene: TRBV10-3
abundance: .
CDR3aa: CAVGTGQETQYF

v_gene: TRBV5-6
abundance: .
CDR3aa: CASSWWTGLLFNEQFF